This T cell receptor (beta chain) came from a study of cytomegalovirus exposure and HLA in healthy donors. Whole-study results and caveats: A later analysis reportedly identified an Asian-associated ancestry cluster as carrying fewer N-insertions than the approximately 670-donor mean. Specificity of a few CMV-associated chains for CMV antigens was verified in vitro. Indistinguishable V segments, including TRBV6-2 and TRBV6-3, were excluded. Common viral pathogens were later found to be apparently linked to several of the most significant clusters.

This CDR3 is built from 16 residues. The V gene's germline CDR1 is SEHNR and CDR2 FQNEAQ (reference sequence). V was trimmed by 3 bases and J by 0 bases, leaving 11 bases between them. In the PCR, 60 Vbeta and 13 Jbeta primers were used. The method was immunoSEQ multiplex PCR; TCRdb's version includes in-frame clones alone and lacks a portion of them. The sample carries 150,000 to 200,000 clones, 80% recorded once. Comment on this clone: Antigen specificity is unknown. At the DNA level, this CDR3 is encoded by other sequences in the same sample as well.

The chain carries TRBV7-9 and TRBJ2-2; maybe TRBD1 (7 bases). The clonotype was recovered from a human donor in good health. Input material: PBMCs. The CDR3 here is CASSLAGTANTGELFF. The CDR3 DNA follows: TGTGCCAGCAGCTTGGCGGGGACAGCGAACACCGGGGAGCTGTTTTTT. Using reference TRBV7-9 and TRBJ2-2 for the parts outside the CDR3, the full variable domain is DTGVSQNPRHKITKRGQNVTFRCDPISEHNRLYWYRQTLGQGPEFLTYFQNEAQLEKSRLLSDRFSAERPKGSFSTLEIQRTEQGDSAMYLCASSLAGTANTGELFFGEGSRLTVL.